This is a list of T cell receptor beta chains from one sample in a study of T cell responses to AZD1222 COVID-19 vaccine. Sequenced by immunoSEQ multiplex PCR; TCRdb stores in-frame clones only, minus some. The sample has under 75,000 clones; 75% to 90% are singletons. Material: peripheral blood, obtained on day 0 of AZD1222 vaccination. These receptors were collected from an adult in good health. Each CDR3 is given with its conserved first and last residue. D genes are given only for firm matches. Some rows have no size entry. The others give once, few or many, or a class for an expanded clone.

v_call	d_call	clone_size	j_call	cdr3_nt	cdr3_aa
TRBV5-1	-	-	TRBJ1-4	TGCGCCAGCAGCTTGGTTATGGTGGGGCGCGACGGAAGGGAAAAACTGTTTTTT	CASSLVMVGRDGREKLFF
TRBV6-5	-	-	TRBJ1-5	TGTGCCAGCAAATCCGGGAATCAGCCCCAGCATTTT	CASKSGNQPQHF
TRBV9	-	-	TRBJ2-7	TGTGCCAGCAGCGTAGGCGGGACAGACTACGAGCAGTACTTC	CASSVGGTDYEQYF
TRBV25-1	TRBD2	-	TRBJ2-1	TGTGCCAGCAGTGAATTCGGGACTAGCGGAGAGCAGTTCTTC	CASSEFGTSGEQFF
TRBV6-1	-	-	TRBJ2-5	TGTGCCAGCAGTGATTGGGCAAGGGCGGGGAGTATGCAAGAGACCCAGTACTTC	CASSDWARAGSMQETQYF
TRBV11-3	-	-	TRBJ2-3	TGTGCCAGCAGCTTAGAGCCCTTTCCGGGACAACTCACAGATACGCAGTATTTT	CASSLEPFPGQLTDTQYF
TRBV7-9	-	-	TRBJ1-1	TGTGCCAGCAGCTTCTCAGGAGACACTGAAGCTTTCTTT	CASSFSGDTEAFF
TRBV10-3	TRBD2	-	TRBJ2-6	TGTGCCATCAGGCCGGGACTAGGGAGCTCTGGGGCCAACGTCCTGACTTTC	CAIRPGLGSSGANVLTF
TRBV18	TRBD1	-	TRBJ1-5	TGTGCCAGCTCACCAGAGAGACAGGGTCGGGGCAATCAGCCCCAGCATTTT	CASSPERQGRGNQPQHF
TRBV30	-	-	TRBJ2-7	TGTGCCTGGTCGGACAGCCCCTACGAGCAGTACTTC	CAWSDSPYEQYF
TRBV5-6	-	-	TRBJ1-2	TGTGCCAGCAGCTCTCAGCGGCGGGGCTACACCTTC	CASSSQRRGYTF
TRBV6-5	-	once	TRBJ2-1	TGTGCCAGCAGACAGACACCCAATGAGCAGTTCTTC	CASRQTPNEQFF
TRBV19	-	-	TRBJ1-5	TGTGCCAGTAGTCCCCAACAGGGTGGGTTGCAGCCCCAGCATTTT	CASSPQQGGLQPQHF
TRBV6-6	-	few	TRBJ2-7	TGTGCCAGCAACGATGCCCCAACCCGGGTCGAGCAGTACTTC	CASNDAPTRVEQYF
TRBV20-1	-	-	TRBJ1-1	TGCAGCCCGAGTGGTGTAGGGGCTTTCTTT	CSPSGVGAFF